The entry below describes one T cell receptor beta chain. Its antigen remains unknown. These data belong to a study of cytomegalovirus exposure and HLA in healthy donors. The study's findings and limits: Later analysis suggested most CMV-associated TCR beta chains were HLA-restricted.

Per germline, CDR1 LGHNT and CDR2 FRNRAP. The CDR3 consists of 13 residues. The germline V and J ends were trimmed by 6 bases and 1 base, with 7 bases remaining between them. The PCR made use of 60 Vbeta and 13 Jbeta primers. Generated by immunoSEQ multiplex PCR, the TCRdb table keeps only in-frame clones and is missing some. This table has more than 85,000 clones, approximately 81% appearing once. The V gene is TRBV12-5, the J gene TRBJ1-5, with a weak D call TRBD1 (5 bases). The source material was PBMCs. The sequence came from a woman in her 30s in good health and CMV-seronegative. This chain's CDR3 is CASGTDSNQPQHF. In DNA, the CDR3 is TGTGCTAGTGGGACAGACAGCAATCAGCCCCAGCATTTT.